This TCR beta chain is drawn from a study of low-dose radiotherapy and immunotherapy resistance in tumors. Looking at the study overall: Doses of 0.5 Gy per fraction every 2 weeks, totaling 6.5 Gy, went to Cohort 1. Participants in Cohort 2 were given 1 Gy per fraction every two weeks, for 13 Gy over 26 weeks.

With TRAV- and TRBV-specific primers, first-strand cDNA was made, covering the alpha and beta chains. Over roughly 19 PCR cycles, TCRs were amplified from a constant-region primer and V-primer adapter. Amplifying the isolated mRNA was done by in vitro transcription. MiXCR, applied by TCRdb to the reads, yields one record per CDR3 protein. The sample has under 95,000 distinct CDR3 sequences; over 15% are singletons. Time point: after trial treatment. Documented treatment: LDRT plus nivolumab, ipilimumab, low-dose cyclophosphamide and aspirin (RACIN trial). The donors' regimen was nivolumab, ipilimumab, aspirin, low-dose cyclophosphamide and low-dose radiotherapy. This clonotype appeared a few times. No DNA is shown, since the ends of the CDR3 on it are uncertain; the CDR3 is the one TCRdb lists. This receptor was identified in a male donor with prostate cancer. Here the sequenced sample was PBMCs, taken after low-dose radiotherapy plus immunotherapy.

CDR3 protein: CASSLNLGELFFF. The chain combines TRBV5-1 with TRBJ2-2; the D call of TRBD2 is as the table states it, not checked on the DNA. Per germline, CDR1 SGHRS and CDR2 YFSETQ. The CDR3 numbers 13 amino acids, ends counted.